This TCR beta chain is drawn from a study of OX40 agonist ivuxolimab in advanced cancers. Whole-study context: Patients received ivuxolimab, an intravenous treatment, every 2 weeks at 0.01 to 10 mg/kg. The dose-escalation group included hepatocellular carcinoma, melanoma, renal cell carcinoma and head and neck cancer. The dose-escalation cohort was around 83% male, with a mean age of 60 years, ranging about 23 to 90.

Sampled blood was obtained at baseline, cycle 4 day 1, and cycle 7 day 1. Using immunoSEQ multiplex PCR, the repertoire was profiled, and TCRdb retains in-frame clones only, with some absent. Here the sample spans under 65,000 clones, 85% being singletons. Germline CDR1 and CDR2: SGHNT and YYREEE (reference sequence). The V and J ends lost 1 base and 5 bases respectively, with 6 bases between them. The CDR3 length is 12 residues. The sample was CD4+ or CD8+ T cells sorted from blood, taken in a trial of the OX40 agonist ivuxolimab. This chain uses TRBV5-4 with TRBJ2-5; D not certain. This clonotype was obtained from an adult with an advanced solid tumor such as melanoma, head and neck, liver or kidney cancer. CDR3 in DNA: TGTGCCAGCAGCTTGCCTTACGAGACCCAGTACTTC. This encodes CASSLPYETQYF.